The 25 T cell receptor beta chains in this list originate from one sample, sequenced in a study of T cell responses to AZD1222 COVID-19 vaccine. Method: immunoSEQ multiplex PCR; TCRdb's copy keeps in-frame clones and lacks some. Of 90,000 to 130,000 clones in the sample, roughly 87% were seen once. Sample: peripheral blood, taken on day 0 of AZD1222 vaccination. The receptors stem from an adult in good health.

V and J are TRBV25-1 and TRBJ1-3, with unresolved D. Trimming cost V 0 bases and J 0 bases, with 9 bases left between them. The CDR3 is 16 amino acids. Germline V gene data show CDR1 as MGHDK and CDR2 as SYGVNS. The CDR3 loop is CASSEYGRNSGNTIYF. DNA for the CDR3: TGTGCCAGCAGTGAATACGGACGGAACTCTGGAAACACCATATATTTT.

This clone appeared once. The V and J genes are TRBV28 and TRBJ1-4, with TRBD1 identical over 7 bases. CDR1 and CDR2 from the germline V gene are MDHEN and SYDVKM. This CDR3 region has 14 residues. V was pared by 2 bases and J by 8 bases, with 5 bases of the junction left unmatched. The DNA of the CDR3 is TGTGCCAGCAGTTTAAGGGGGCTGGAGGAAAAACTGTTTTTT. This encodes CASSLRGLEEKLFF.

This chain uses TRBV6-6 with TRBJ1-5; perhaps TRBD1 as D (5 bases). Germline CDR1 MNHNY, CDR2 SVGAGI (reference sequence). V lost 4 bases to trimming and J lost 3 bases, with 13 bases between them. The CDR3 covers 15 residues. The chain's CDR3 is CASSFRRADNQPQHF. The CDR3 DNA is TGTGCCAGCAGTTTTCGCAGGGCCGACAATCAGCCCCAGCATTTT.

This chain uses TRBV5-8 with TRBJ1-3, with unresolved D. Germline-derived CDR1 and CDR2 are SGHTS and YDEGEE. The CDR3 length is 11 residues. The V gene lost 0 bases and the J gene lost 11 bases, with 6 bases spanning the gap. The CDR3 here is CASSLASAIYF. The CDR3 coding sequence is TGTGCCAGCAGCTTGGCTAGCGCCATATATTTT.

The CDR3 reads CASSPQESLGNEKLFF. The CDR3 DNA reads as TGTGCCAGCTCACCCCAGGAAAGCCTAGGGAATGAAAAACTGTTTTTT. This rearrangement joins TRBV18 to TRBJ1-4; D not resolved. Trimming stripped 3 bases from V and 5 bases from J, with 16 bases between. Looked up from germline, CDR1 is KGHSH and CDR2 is LQKENI. The CDR3 is 16 amino acids.

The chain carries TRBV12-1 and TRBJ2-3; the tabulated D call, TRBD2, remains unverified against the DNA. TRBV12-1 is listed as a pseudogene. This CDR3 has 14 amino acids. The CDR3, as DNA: TGTGCCAGCAGGGCTCTTACGGCGGGGGGCCCCCGGAATTTT. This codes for CASRALTAGGPRNF.

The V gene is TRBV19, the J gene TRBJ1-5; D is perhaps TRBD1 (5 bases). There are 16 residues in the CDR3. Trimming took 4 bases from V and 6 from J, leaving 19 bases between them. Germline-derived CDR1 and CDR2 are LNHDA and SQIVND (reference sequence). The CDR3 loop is CASSTTSGPVSQPQHF. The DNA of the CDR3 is TGTGCCAGTAGTACTACCTCGGGGCCGGTTAGTCAGCCCCAGCATTTT.

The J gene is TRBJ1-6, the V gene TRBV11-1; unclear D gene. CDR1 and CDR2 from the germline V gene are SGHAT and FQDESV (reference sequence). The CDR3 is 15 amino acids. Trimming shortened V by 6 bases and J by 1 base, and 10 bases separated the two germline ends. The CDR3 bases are TGTGCCAGCAGAAAGGAGGGATCCTATAATTCACCCCTCCACTTT. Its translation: CASRKEGSYNSPLHF.

CDR3 nucleotides: TGTGCCAGCGGCCCTGGAAACACCATATATTTT. This sequence encodes CASGPGNTIYF. V is TRBV9 and J is TRBJ1-3; D is unclear. The CDR3 totals 11 residues. Germline values: CDR1 SGDLS, CDR2 YYNGEE. Between the trimmed V and J ends, which lost 7 bases and 2 bases, there was a span of 4 bases.

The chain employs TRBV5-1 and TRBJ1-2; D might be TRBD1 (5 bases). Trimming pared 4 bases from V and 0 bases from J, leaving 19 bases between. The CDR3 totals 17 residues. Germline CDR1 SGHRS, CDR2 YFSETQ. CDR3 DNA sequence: TGCGCCAGCAGCGCCAGGGTGGACCTAGTCGCTAACTATGGCTACACCTTC. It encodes CASSARVDLVANYGYTF. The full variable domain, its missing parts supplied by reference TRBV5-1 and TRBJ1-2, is KAGVTQTPRYLIKTRGQQVTLSCSPISGHRSVSWYQQTPGQGLQFLFEYFSETQRNKGNFPGRFSGRQFSNSRSEMNVSTLELGDSALYLCASSARVDLVANYGYTFGSGTRLTVV.

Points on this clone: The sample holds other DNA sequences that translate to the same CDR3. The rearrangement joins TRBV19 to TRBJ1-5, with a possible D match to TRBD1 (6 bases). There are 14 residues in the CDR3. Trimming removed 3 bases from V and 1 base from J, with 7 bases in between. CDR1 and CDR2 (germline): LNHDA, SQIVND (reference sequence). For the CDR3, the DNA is TGTGCCAGTAGTATCGACAGGAGCAATCAGCCCCAGCATTTT. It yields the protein CASSIDRSNQPQHF.

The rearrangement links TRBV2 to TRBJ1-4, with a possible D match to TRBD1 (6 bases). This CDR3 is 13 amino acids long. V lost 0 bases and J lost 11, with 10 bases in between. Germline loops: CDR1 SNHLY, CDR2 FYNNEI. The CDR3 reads CASSEAGAGKLFF. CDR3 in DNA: TGTGCCAGCAGTGAAGCGGGGGCAGGGAAACTGTTTTTT. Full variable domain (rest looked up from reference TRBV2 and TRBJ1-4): EPEVTQTPSHQVTQMGQEVILRCVPISNHLYFYWYRQILGQKVEFLVSFYNNEISEKSEIFDDQFSVERPDGSNFTLKIRSTKLEDSAMYFCASSEAGAGKLFFGSGTQLSVL.

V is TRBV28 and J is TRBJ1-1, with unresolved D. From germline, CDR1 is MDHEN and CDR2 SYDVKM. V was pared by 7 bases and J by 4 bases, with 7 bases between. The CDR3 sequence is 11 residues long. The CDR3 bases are TGTGCCAGCATAACGATCACTGAAGCTTTCTTT. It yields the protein CASITITEAFF.

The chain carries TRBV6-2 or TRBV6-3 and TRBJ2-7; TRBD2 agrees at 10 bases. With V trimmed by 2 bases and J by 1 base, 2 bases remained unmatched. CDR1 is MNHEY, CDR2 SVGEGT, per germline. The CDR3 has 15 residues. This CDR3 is CASSYPSGSSYEQYF. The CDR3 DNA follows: TGTGCCAGCAGTTACCCTAGCGGGAGTTCCTACGAGCAGTACTTC.

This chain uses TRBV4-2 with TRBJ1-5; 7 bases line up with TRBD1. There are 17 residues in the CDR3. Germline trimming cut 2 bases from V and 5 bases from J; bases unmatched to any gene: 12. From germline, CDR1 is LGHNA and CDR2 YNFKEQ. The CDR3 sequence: CASSQNAADRSHQPQHF. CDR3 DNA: TGTGCCAGCAGCCAAAATGCCGCGGACAGGTCGCATCAGCCCCAGCATTTT.

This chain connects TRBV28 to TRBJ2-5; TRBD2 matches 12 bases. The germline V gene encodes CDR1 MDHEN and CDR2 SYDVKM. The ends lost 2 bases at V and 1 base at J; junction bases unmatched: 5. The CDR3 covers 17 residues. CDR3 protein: CASSLLPSGRAQETQYF. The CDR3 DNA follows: TGTGCCAGCAGTTTACTCCCTAGCGGGAGGGCCCAAGAGACCCAGTACTTC. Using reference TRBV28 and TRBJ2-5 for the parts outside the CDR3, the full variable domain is DVKVTQSSRYLVKRTGEKVFLECVQDMDHENMFWYRQDPGLGLRLIYFSYDVKMKEKGDIPEGYSVSREKKERFSLILESASTNQTSMYLCASSLLPSGRAQETQYFGPGTRLLVL.

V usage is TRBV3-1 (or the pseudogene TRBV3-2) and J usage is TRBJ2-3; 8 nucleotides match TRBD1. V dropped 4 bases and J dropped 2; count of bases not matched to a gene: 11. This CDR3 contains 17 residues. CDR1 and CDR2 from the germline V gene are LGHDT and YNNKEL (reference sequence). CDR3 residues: CASSPRGRGLDTDTQYF. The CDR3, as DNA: TGTGCCAGCAGCCCCCGAGGCAGGGGGCTTGACACAGATACGCAGTATTTT.

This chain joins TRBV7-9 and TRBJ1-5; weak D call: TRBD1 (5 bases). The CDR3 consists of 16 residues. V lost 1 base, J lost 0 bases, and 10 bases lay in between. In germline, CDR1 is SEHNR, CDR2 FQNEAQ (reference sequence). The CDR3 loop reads CASSLGRGNSNQPQHF. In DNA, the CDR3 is TGTGCCAGCAGCTTAGGCCGGGGGAATAGCAATCAGCCCCAGCATTTT.

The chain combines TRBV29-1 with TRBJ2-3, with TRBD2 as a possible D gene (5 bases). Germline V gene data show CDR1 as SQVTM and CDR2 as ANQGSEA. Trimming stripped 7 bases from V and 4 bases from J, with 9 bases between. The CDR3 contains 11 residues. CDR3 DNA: TGCAGCGGGAGGTTTTCAGATACGCAGTATTTT. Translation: CSGRFSDTQYF.

CDR3 protein: CASSPLGQGLSSYEQYF. Written as DNA, the CDR3 is TGTGCCAGTAGTCCTCTGGGACAGGGGCTTAGCTCCTACGAGCAGTACTTC. The gene calls are TRBV19 and TRBJ2-7, with 10 positions matching TRBD1. Germline V gene data show CDR1 as LNHDA and CDR2 as SQIVND (reference sequence). CDR3 size: 17 residues. Trimming cost V 5 bases and J 0 bases; bases outside gene matches: 10.

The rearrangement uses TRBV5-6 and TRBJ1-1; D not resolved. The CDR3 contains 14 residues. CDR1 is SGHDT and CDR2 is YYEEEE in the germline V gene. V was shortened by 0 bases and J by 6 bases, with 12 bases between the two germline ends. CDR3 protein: CASSLGQNKAEAFF. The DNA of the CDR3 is TGTGCCAGCAGCTTGGGTCAGAATAAGGCTGAAGCTTTCTTT.

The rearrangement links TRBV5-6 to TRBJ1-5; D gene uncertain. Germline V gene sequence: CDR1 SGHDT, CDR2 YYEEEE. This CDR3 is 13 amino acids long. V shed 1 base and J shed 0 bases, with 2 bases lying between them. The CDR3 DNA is TGTGCCAGCAGCTTGACTAGCAATCAGCCCCAGCATTTT. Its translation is CASSLTSNQPQHF.

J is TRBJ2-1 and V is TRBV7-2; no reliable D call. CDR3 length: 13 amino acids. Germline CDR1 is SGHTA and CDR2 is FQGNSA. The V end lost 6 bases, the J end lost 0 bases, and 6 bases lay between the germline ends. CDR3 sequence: CASSWSSYNEQFF. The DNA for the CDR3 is TGTGCCAGCAGTTGGAGCTCCTACAATGAGCAGTTCTTC. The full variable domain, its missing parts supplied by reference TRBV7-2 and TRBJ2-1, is GAGVSQSPSNKVTEKGKDVELRCDPISGHTALYWYRQSLGQGLEFLIYFQGNSAPDKSGLPSDRFSAERTGGSVSTLTIQRTQQEDSAVYLCASSWSSYNEQFFGPGTRLTVL.

DNA of the CDR3: TGTGCCAGCAGAGTCAGGGACATTCAGTACTTC. Its translation is CASRVRDIQYF. The J gene is TRBJ2-4, the V gene TRBV25-1, with D maybe TRBD1 (5 bases). V lost 6 bases and J lost 8, with 8 bases in between. Germline CDR1 is MGHDK and CDR2 is SYGVNS. CDR3 length equals 11 residues.

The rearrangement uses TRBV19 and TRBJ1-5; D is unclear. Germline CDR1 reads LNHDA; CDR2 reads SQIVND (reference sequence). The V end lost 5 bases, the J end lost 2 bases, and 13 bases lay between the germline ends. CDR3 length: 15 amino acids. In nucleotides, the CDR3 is TGTGCCAGTAGTGTCCTGGATTCGGGCAATCAGCCCCAGCATTTT. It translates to CASSVLDSGNQPQHF.